This T cell receptor beta chain was identified during a study of T cells in localized non-small cell lung cancer. The data were produced by immunoSEQ multiplex PCR, yet TCRdb's version contains in-frame clones alone and is incomplete. The sample comprises around 100,000 clones, 80% to 90% of which are singletons, and 15% rests with the top ten. Note on this clone: Antigen specificity is unknown.

Broader study findings: Appearance in adjacent lung was seen for a median roughly 50 of the top 100 tumor clones. There was an association of higher blood T cell density with longer overall survival.

The sequence derives from a man aged 40 to 70 with stage I squamous cell lung carcinoma. The sample here was peripheral blood, taken before any cancer treatment.

CDR3 nucleotides: TGCGCCAGCAGCACGGGACAGGGAGGCGAGCAGTACTTC. Translation gives CASSTGQGGEQYF. V is TRBV5-1 and J is TRBJ2-7; 9 nucleotides match TRBD1. The CDR3 totals 13 residues. CDR1 SGHRS and CDR2 YFSETQ come from the germline V gene. After removal of 4 bases from V and 6 bases from J, the junction contained 5 bases not matched to a gene.